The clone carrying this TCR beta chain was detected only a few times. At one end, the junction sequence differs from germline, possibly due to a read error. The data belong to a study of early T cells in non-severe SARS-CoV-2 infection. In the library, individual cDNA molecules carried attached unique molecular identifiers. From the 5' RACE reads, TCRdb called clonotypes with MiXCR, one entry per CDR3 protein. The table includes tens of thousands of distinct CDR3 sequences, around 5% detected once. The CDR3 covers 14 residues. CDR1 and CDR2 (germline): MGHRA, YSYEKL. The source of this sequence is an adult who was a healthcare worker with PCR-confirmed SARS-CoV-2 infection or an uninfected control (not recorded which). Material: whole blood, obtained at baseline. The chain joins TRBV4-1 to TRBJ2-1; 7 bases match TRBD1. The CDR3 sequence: CASSRVPGTEELFF. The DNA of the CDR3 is TGCGCCAGCAGCCGCGTGCCTGGGACAGAGGAGCTGTTCTTC.